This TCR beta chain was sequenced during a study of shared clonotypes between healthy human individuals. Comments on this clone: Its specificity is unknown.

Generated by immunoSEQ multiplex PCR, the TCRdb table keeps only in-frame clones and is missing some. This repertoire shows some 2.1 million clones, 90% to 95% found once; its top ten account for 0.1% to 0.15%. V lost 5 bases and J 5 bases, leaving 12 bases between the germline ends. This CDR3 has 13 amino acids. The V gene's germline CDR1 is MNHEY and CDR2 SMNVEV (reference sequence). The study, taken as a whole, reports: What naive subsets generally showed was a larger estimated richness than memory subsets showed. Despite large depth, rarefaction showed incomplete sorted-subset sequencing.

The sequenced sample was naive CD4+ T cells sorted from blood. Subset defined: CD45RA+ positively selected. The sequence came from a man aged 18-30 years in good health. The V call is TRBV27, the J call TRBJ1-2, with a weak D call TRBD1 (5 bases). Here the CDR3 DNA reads TGTGCCAGCAGTCCGACAGCAGGGTATGGCTACACCTTC. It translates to CASSPTAGYGYTF.